This record looks at one T cell receptor (beta chain) sequence and its context. The antigen remains undetermined. The sample belongs to a study of cytomegalovirus exposure and HLA in healthy donors. Study-wide findings and caveats: The study designated some 180 TCR beta chains cytomegalovirus-associated. A classifier reportedly called cytomegalovirus status with high sensitivity and specificity. In a later analysis, first-cohort TCR clusters were found to tend to co-occur in the approximately 120 validation repertoires.

The method was immunoSEQ multiplex PCR; TCRdb's version includes in-frame clones alone and lacks a portion of them. The profile shows some 180,000 clones, 81% of them singletons. The V end lost 0 bases, the J end lost 6 bases, and 7 bases lay between the germline ends. Looked up from germline, CDR1 is MNHNS and CDR2 is SASEGT. This CDR3 region has 13 residues. The TCR comes from a woman in her twenties or thirties in good health and CMV-seronegative. What was sequenced was PBMCs. The chain uses TRBV6-1 and TRBJ2-3; TRBD1 might be the D (5 bases). The CDR3 bases are TGTGCCAGCAGTGAAGCCCAGGGTGATACGCAGTATTTT. Translated, it gives CASSEAQGDTQYF.